The source of this TCR beta chain is a study of T cell repertoires in cytomegalovirus infection. Study-level background: A matching HLA type, together with CMV infection, was signaled by public TCR beta signatures. Study-level findings and limits: Accumulated public TCR beta family frequency recognized individuals carrying CMV together with the relevant HLA.

MiXCR was run by TCRdb on the reads, yielding one entry per CDR3 protein. This sample has 680,000 or so distinct CDR3 sequences, with 35% found just once. This clonotype was seen once. The antigen is unknown. Germline CDR1 is MNHNY and CDR2 is SVGAGI (reference sequence). The CDR3 runs to 15 residues. The germline V and J ends were trimmed by 6 bases and 3 bases, with 14 bases remaining between them. The sequenced material came from PBMCs. This TCR came from a human donor in good health (CMV status not recorded). Some clones in this sample may be carry-over from other donors' samples. The V gene is TRBV6-6, the J gene TRBJ2-2; D perhaps matches TRBD1 (6 bases). CDR3 amino acids: CASRVGGIDTGELFF. In DNA, the CDR3 is TGTGCCAGCAGAGTAGGGGGAATTGACACCGGGGAGCTGTTTTTT.